Listed below are T cell receptor beta chains from one sample, sequenced in a study of blood T cell repertoires in COVID-19. The table came from immunoSEQ multiplex PCR; TCRdb's copy has only in-frame clones and leaves some out. The table has 120,000 to 150,000 clones, approximately 86% seen once. The specimen sequenced was peripheral blood. The receptors originated from a human donor in a cohort sampled during active COVID-19. Both conserved end residues are part of each CDR3. The D gene is left open where the match is weak. Size is omitted from some rows. Given values are once, few, many or a class for expanded clones.

v_gene,j_gene,d_gene,abundance,CDR3aa,CDR3nt
TRBV5-1,TRBJ2-3,TRBD1,-,CASSADRGSSTDTQYF,TGCGCCAGCAGCGCGGACAGGGGTTCTAGCACAGATACGCAGTATTTT
TRBV12-3/TRBV12-4,TRBJ2-7,TRBD2,-,CASTGTNYYEQYF,TGTGCCAGCACCGGGACTAACTACTACGAGCAGTACTTC
TRBV7-2,TRBJ2-3,TRBD2,-,CASRGLAGRTDTQYF,TGTGCCAGCAGAGGCTTAGCGGGAAGGACAGATACGCAGTATTTT
TRBV19,TRBJ1-1,TRBD1,-,CASSIRGQNTEAFF,TGTGCCAGTAGTATAAGGGGGCAGAACACTGAAGCTTTCTTT
TRBV9,TRBJ2-2,TRBD2,-,CASGPGGKAGELFF,TGTGCCAGCGGCCCGGGGGGGAAGGCCGGGGAGCTGTTTTTT
TRBV7-9,TRBJ2-3,TRBD2,-,CASSPLAGGADTQYF,TGTGCCAGCAGTCCACTAGCGGGGGGAGCAGATACGCAGTATTTT
TRBV9,TRBJ1-2,-,-,CASSVLSTAGYGYTF,TGTGCCAGCAGCGTCCTTTCGACAGCGGGCTATGGCTACACCTTC
TRBV27,TRBJ1-1,-,-,CASSPQAVNTEAFF,TGTGCCAGCAGTCCACAGGCCGTCAACACTGAAGCTTTCTTT
TRBV12-3/TRBV12-4,TRBJ2-5,-,-,CASSAGVTGTQYF,TGTGCCAGCAGTGCGGGCGTTACGGGGACCCAGTACTTC
TRBV27,TRBJ1-2,-,-,CASSSQGLNGYTF,TGTGCCAGCAGTTCCCAGGGGTTAAATGGCTACACCTTC
TRBV7-2,TRBJ2-3,TRBD2,-,CASSLGRAGSLDTQYF,TGTGCCAGCAGCTTAGGGCGAGCGGGATCTCTGGATACGCAGTATTTT
TRBV29-1,TRBJ2-7,TRBD2,-,CSVMGGATSEQYF,TGCAGCGTCATGGGAGGGGCTACCAGCGAGCAGTACTTC
TRBV7-8,TRBJ2-7,TRBD2,-,CASSLVVGGGPYEQYF,TGTGCCAGCAGCTTAGTAGTGGGGGGGGGACCCTACGAGCAGTACTTC
TRBV11-2,TRBJ2-5,-,-,CASSFPAGETQYF,TGTGCCAGCAGCTTTCCCGCCGGGGAGACCCAGTACTTC
TRBV5-5,TRBJ2-7,TRBD1,many,CASSLGAGQGAREQYF,TGTGCCAGCAGCTTGGGGGCCGGACAGGGTGCGCGGGAGCAGTACTTC
TRBV7-9,TRBJ2-4,-,-,CASSLRRDIQYF,TGTGCCAGCAGCTTGCGACGGGATATTCAGTACTTC
TRBV10-3,TRBJ2-1,TRBD1,-,CAITRQGALSYNEQFF,TGTGCCATCACCCGACAGGGGGCTTTGTCCTACAATGAGCAGTTCTTC
TRBV7-9,TRBJ2-5,-,-,CASSLGFQEGKETQYF,TGTGCCAGCAGCTTAGGATTCCAGGAGGGTAAGGAGACCCAGTACTTC
TRBV10-1,TRBJ2-2,-,-,CASTNTGELFF,TGCGCCAGCACTAACACCGGGGAGCTGTTTTTT
TRBV10-3,TRBJ1-5,-,-,CAISESRTPNEPQHF,TGTGCCATCAGTGAGTCCCGGACACCAAACGAGCCCCAGCATTTT
TRBV2,TRBJ2-2,TRBD1,-,CASSLQGVNTGELFF,TGTGCCAGCAGTTTACAGGGGGTGAACACCGGGGAGCTGTTTTTT
TRBV2,TRBJ1-5,TRBD1,-,CASRAGTGVLVWDQPQHF,TGTGCCAGCAGAGCCGGGACAGGGGTATTAGTGTGGGATCAGCCCCAGCATTTT
TRBV4-1,TRBJ1-2,-,-,CASSPPGGPRGGYTF,TGCGCCAGCAGCCCTCCAGGAGGCCCGCGTGGTGGCTACACCTTC
TRBV3-1/TRBV3-2,TRBJ2-7,TRBD2,-,CASSQDSSGRANYEQYF,TGTGCCAGCAGCCAAGATTCTTCCGGGAGGGCCAATTACGAGCAGTACTTC
TRBV7-2,TRBJ1-2,-,-,CASSLRGPNYGYTF,TGTGCCAGCAGCTTAAGGGGCCCTAACTATGGCTACACCTTC
TRBV25-1,TRBJ1-5,-,few,CASSEYIDYSNQPQHF,TGTGCCAGCAGTGAATACATAGATTATAGCAATCAGCCCCAGCATTTT
TRBV30,TRBJ2-1,TRBD2,-,CAWSAGLAGTGEQFF,TGTGCCTGGTCGGCGGGACTAGCGGGCACCGGTGAGCAGTTCTTC
TRBV27,TRBJ2-7,TRBD1,few,CASSIHRGPSYEQYF,TGTGCCAGCAGTATCCACAGGGGGCCCTCCTACGAGCAGTACTTC
TRBV30,TRBJ2-7,TRBD1,-,CAWNPGTVYEQYF,TGTGCCTGGAACCCCGGGACAGTCTACGAGCAGTACTTC
TRBV6-1,TRBJ2-7,TRBD1,once,CASSELPNRGAEQYF,TGTGCCAGCAGTGAATTGCCTAACAGGGGTGCCGAGCAGTACTTC
TRBV6-4,TRBJ2-1,TRBD2,-,CASSVISGSSYEQFF,TGTGCCAGCAGTGTTATTAGCGGGAGTTCGTATGAGCAGTTCTTC
TRBV7-8,TRBJ2-1,-,-,CASSPRGGGEFF,TGTGCCAGCAGCCCTAGGGGGGGAGGGGAGTTCTTC
TRBV18,TRBJ2-3,TRBD1,-,CASSPTGAYTDTQYF,TGTGCCAGCTCACCGACAGGGGCCTACACAGATACGCAGTATTTT
TRBV9,TRBJ2-1,TRBD1,-,CASSVEQGASNEQFF,TGTGCCAGCAGCGTAGAACAGGGGGCATCAAATGAGCAGTTCTTC
TRBV28,TRBJ2-7,TRBD2,-,CASSLLAGGGYEQYF,TGTGCCAGCAGTTTATTGGCGGGAGGAGGGTACGAGCAGTACTTC
TRBV4-1,TRBJ2-5,TRBD1,once,CASSTPGGLETQYF,TGCGCCAGCAGCACCCCAGGGGGTTTGGAGACCCAGTACTTC
TRBV5-6,TRBJ1-5,-,-,CASSLMGRSNQPQHF,TGTGCCAGCAGCTTAATGGGGAGAAGCAATCAGCCCCAGCATTTT
TRBV6-5,TRBJ1-1,-,-,CASREMGDTEAFF,TGTGCCAGCAGGGAGATGGGAGACACTGAAGCTTTCTTT
TRBV2,TRBJ1-2,TRBD1,once,CARTPTGGAGGYTF,TGTGCCAGAACCCCGACAGGGGGCGCCGGCGGCTACACCTTC